Sequencing of this TCR beta chain was carried out in a study of identical twins. V lost 5 bases, J lost 6 bases, and 14 bases lay in between. There are 14 residues in the CDR3. Germline V gene sequence: CDR1 SGHDN, CDR2 FVKESK. TCRdb called the 5' RACE reads again in MiXCR, with one record for every CDR3 protein. Of 1.5 million to 2 million distinct CDR3 sequences in the sample, less than 40% are singletons; the top ten hold 0.27%. The chain recombines TRBV14 with TRBJ2-1; weak D call: TRBD2 (6 bases). This sequence originates from a newborn girl in good health. Sequencing input: cord blood. The CDR3 protein is CASSILGGPNEQFF. The CDR3 DNA sequence: TGTGCCAGCAGCATCCTAGGAGGGCCCAATGAGCAGTTCTTC.